This is a list of T cell receptor beta chains from one sample in a study of blood T cell repertoires in COVID-19. Libraries were prepared by immunoSEQ multiplex PCR; TCRdb keeps only in-frame clonotypes and omits some of them. The sample includes about 75,000 clones, 88% of them seen just once. Sample: peripheral blood. The receptors derive from a human donor in a cohort sampled during active COVID-19. CDR3s include the opening cysteine and the closing phenylalanine or tryptophan.

V	J	CDR3
TRBV9	TRBJ1-2	CASSVGGQGPGYTF
TRBV6-5	TRBJ1-5	CATLPYPGSNQPQHF
TRBV12-3/TRBV12-4	TRBJ2-1	CASSPQGTEQFF
TRBV3-1/TRBV3-2	TRBJ2-7	CASSPLGLPSYEQYF
TRBV6-2/TRBV6-3	TRBJ2-7	CASSRGQGVLSPYEQYF
TRBV9	TRBJ2-1	CASSKQAGGLYNEQFF
TRBV3-1/TRBV3-2	TRBJ2-7	CASSEIAGGPGEQYF
TRBV27	TRBJ1-2	CASNSGDRPDYGYTF
TRBV4-1	TRBJ2-5	CASSRGTSGQETQYF
TRBV10-3	TRBJ1-2	CAISDRQGRGSDYGYTF
TRBV4-3	TRBJ2-2	CASSQRLFGELFF
TRBV7-7	TRBJ2-5	CASSLGQGSETQYF
TRBV19	TRBJ1-5	CASSSHQTGYQNQPQHF
TRBV5-1	TRBJ2-1	CASSLGAGNEQFF
TRBV7-7	TRBJ2-2	CASSLGGGAPTGELFF
TRBV19	TRBJ2-5	CASSPRRLAGGETQYF
TRBV19	TRBJ2-2	CASSSLISGRAPGELFF
TRBV3-1/TRBV3-2	TRBJ1-1	CASSSHSGLNTEAFF
TRBV6-5	TRBJ2-3	CASTGQNWADTQYF
TRBV9	TRBJ1-1	CASSRRQINTEAFF
TRBV7-6	TRBJ2-7	CASSRDTRHEQYF
TRBV18	TRBJ2-1	CASSPRTIGEQFF
TRBV19	TRBJ2-7	CASREVGTGGSYEQYF
TRBV2	TRBJ2-7	CATERSPAESSYEQYF
TRBV6-2/TRBV6-3	TRBJ2-1	CASSVRSSYNEQFF
TRBV30	TRBJ1-1	CAWSAYSQQGGNTEAFF
TRBV4-3	TRBJ2-7	CASSQESAGAAGQYF
TRBV19	TRBJ2-6	CASNPQGQGGVLTF
TRBV3-1/TRBV3-2	TRBJ1-2	CASSHGTRDYGYTF
TRBV30	TRBJ1-5	CAWTPGSNQPQHF
TRBV19	TRBJ1-3	CASSPWTATSGNTIYF
TRBV7-2	TRBJ1-6	CASTPQGNSPLHF
TRBV5-1	TRBJ2-3	CASSLRGRGPDTQYF
TRBV7-9	TRBJ2-7	CASSYRGYEQYF